A selection of T cell receptor beta chains follows, all from one sample in a study of early stage breast cancer tumors. Profiling relied on immunoSEQ multiplex PCR, and the TCRdb table lists in-frame clones only, not all of them. The table shows about 41,000 clones, with about 73% occurring only once. The material sequenced was blood. These receptors all come from a person aged 45-60 years with breast cancer. Both conserved end residues are part of each CDR3. The D gene is left open where the match is weak. The listing skips clone size in some rows; elsewhere it reads once, few, many or a size class.

CDR3 protein: CASSVDRGSPLHF; CDR3 DNA: TGTGCCAGCAGTGTGGACAGGGGTTCACCCCTCCACTTT; J gene: TRBJ1-6; clone size: few; V gene: TRBV2; D gene: TRBD1
CDR3 protein: CASSQVGTSYYNEQFF; CDR3 DNA: TGCGCCAGCAGCCAAGTTGGGACTAGCTACTACAATGAGCAGTTCTTC; J gene: TRBJ2-1; clone size: -; V gene: TRBV4-1; D gene: TRBD2
CDR3 protein: CASSLEGSGVGDEQFF; CDR3 DNA: TGTGCCAGCAGCTTAGAGGGTTCGGGAGTCGGCGATGAGCAGTTCTTC; J gene: TRBJ2-1; clone size: -; V gene: TRBV11-3; D gene: -
CDR3 protein: CASSHREGSGYEQYF; CDR3 DNA: TGCGCCAGCAGCCATAGGGAGGGTAGCGGGTACGAGCAGTACTTC; J gene: TRBJ2-7; clone size: -; V gene: TRBV4-1; D gene: TRBD2
CDR3 protein: CASSLILAGGYNEQFF; CDR3 DNA: TGTGCCAGCAGTCTTATACTAGCGGGGGGTTACAATGAGCAGTTCTTC; J gene: TRBJ2-1; clone size: -; V gene: TRBV27; D gene: TRBD2
CDR3 protein: CASSYSWSTGELFF; CDR3 DNA: TGTGCCAGCAGTTACTCGTGGAGCACCGGGGAGCTGTTTTTT; J gene: TRBJ2-2; clone size: once; V gene: TRBV6-5; D gene: -
CDR3 protein: CASRLDREYGYTF; CDR3 DNA: TGTGCCAGCAGACTGGACAGGGAATATGGCTACACCTTC; J gene: TRBJ1-2; clone size: -; V gene: TRBV6-6; D gene: TRBD1
CDR3 protein: CASSRLAGGGLDEQFF; CDR3 DNA: TGTGCCAGCAGCAGACTAGCGGGAGGAGGTTTGGATGAGCAGTTCTTC; J gene: TRBJ2-1; clone size: -; V gene: TRBV7-6; D gene: TRBD2
CDR3 protein: CASSLGQGNTGELFF; CDR3 DNA: TGTGCCAGCAGCTTGGGACAGGGGAACACCGGGGAGCTGTTTTTT; J gene: TRBJ2-2; clone size: -; V gene: TRBV5-8; D gene: TRBD1
CDR3 protein: CASSATGNTEAFF; CDR3 DNA: TGTGCCAGCAGTGCGACAGGGAACACTGAAGCTTTCTTT; J gene: TRBJ1-1; clone size: -; V gene: TRBV27; D gene: -
CDR3 protein: CASSVGTSGLRRYF; CDR3 DNA: TGCGCCAGCAGCGTCGGGACTAGCGGGCTACGGCGGTACTTC; J gene: TRBJ2-5; clone size: -; V gene: TRBV5-1; D gene: TRBD2
CDR3 protein: CASSGTGGRETQYF; CDR3 DNA: TGCGCCAGCAGCGGGACGGGAGGAAGAGAGACCCAGTACTTC; J gene: TRBJ2-5; clone size: -; V gene: TRBV5-1; D gene: TRBD2
CDR3 protein: CASSLQDNTEAFF; CDR3 DNA: TGTGCCAGCAGCTTGCAGGATAACACTGAAGCTTTCTTT; J gene: TRBJ1-1; clone size: -; V gene: TRBV7-3; D gene: -
CDR3 protein: CASSFLAGGLAGELFF; CDR3 DNA: TGTGCCAGCAGCTTCTTAGCGGGGGGGCTTGCCGGGGAGCTGTTTTTT; J gene: TRBJ2-2; clone size: -; V gene: TRBV5-4; D gene: TRBD2
CDR3 protein: CASSVGSGGGDTQYF; CDR3 DNA: TGTGCCAGCAGCGTGGGTAGCGGGGGTGGAGATACGCAGTATTTT; J gene: TRBJ2-3; clone size: once; V gene: TRBV9; D gene: TRBD2
CDR3 protein: CASSHGQNNQPQHF; CDR3 DNA: TGTGCCAGCAGCCACGGACAGAACAATCAGCCCCAGCATTTT; J gene: TRBJ1-5; clone size: -; V gene: TRBV7-9; D gene: -
CDR3 protein: CASSPRLAGYNEQFF; CDR3 DNA: TGTGCCAGCAGCCCCCGGCTAGCGGGGTACAATGAGCAGTTCTTC; J gene: TRBJ2-1; clone size: -; V gene: TRBV9; D gene: TRBD2
CDR3 protein: CASSPLFGSYNSPLHF; CDR3 DNA: TGTGCCAGCAGCCCCCTCTTCGGCTCCTATAATTCACCCCTCCACTTT; J gene: TRBJ1-6; clone size: -; V gene: TRBV9; D gene: -
CDR3 protein: CASSFIGVRGADTQYF; CDR3 DNA: TGTGCCAGCAGTTTTATCGGCGTGCGGGGGGCGGATACGCAGTATTTT; J gene: TRBJ2-3; clone size: few; V gene: TRBV27; D gene: TRBD2
CDR3 protein: CASSPRGINKNIQYF; CDR3 DNA: TGTGCCAGCAGCCCTCGAGGGATAAACAAAAACATTCAGTACTTC; J gene: TRBJ2-4; clone size: -; V gene: TRBV7-2; D gene: -
CDR3 protein: CASSFKADTEAFF; CDR3 DNA: TGTGCCAGCAGTTTTAAGGCGGACACTGAAGCTTTCTTT; J gene: TRBJ1-1; clone size: -; V gene: TRBV6-5; D gene: -
CDR3 protein: CASSEVGGSTDTQYF; CDR3 DNA: TGTGCCAGCAGTGAAGTCGGCGGGAGCACAGATACGCAGTATTTT; J gene: TRBJ2-3; clone size: -; V gene: TRBV6-1; D gene: -
CDR3 protein: CASSPQGANGYTF; CDR3 DNA: TGTGCCAGCAGCCCACAGGGGGCGAATGGCTACACCTTC; J gene: TRBJ1-2; clone size: -; V gene: TRBV6-6; D gene: TRBD1
CDR3 protein: CAGKTGIGCTNEKLFF; CDR3 DNA: TGTGCCGGTAAGACCGGGATCGGCTGCACTAATGAAAAACTGTTTTTT; J gene: TRBJ1-4; clone size: -; V gene: TRBV21-1; D gene: -
CDR3 protein: CSAMLRGSLYF; CDR3 DNA: TGCAGTGCTATGTTGAGGGGGTCATTGTATTTC; J gene: TRBJ1-4; clone size: -; V gene: TRBV20-1; D gene: -
CDR3 protein: CASGAFTDTQYF; CDR3 DNA: TGTGCCAGTGGGGCCTTCACAGATACGCAGTATTTT; J gene: TRBJ2-3; clone size: -; V gene: TRBV2; D gene: -
CDR3 protein: CASSLVQGVSNYGYTF; CDR3 DNA: TGCGCCAGCAGCTTAGTACAGGGGGTCTCTAACTATGGCTACACCTTC; J gene: TRBJ1-2; clone size: few; V gene: TRBV5-1; D gene: TRBD1
CDR3 protein: CASSHSGSSTDTQYF; CDR3 DNA: TGTGCCAGCAGCCATAGCGGGAGTTCCACAGATACGCAGTATTTT; J gene: TRBJ2-3; clone size: -; V gene: TRBV5-5; D gene: TRBD2
CDR3 protein: CASSNSRSFGNEKLFF; CDR3 DNA: TGTGCCAGCAGCAATAGTCGGTCTTTCGGTAATGAAAAACTGTTTTTT; J gene: TRBJ1-4; clone size: -; V gene: TRBV13; D gene: -
CDR3 protein: CASSRETGSNTGELFF; CDR3 DNA: TGTGCCAGCAGCCGAGAGACCGGGTCGAACACCGGGGAGCTGTTTTTT; J gene: TRBJ2-2; clone size: -; V gene: TRBV7-2; D gene: -
CDR3 protein: CASSYSRASYNEQFF; CDR3 DNA: TGTGCCAGCAGTTACTCGCGGGCCTCCTACAATGAGCAGTTCTTC; J gene: TRBJ2-1; clone size: -; V gene: TRBV6-5; D gene: -
CDR3 protein: CASSVGGSTDTQYF; CDR3 DNA: TGTGCCAGCAGCGTAGGAGGAAGCACAGATACGCAGTATTTT; J gene: TRBJ2-3; clone size: -; V gene: TRBV9; D gene: -
CDR3 protein: CASSSKGRYTEAFF; CDR3 DNA: TGTGCCAGCAGTTCTAAGGGGAGGTACACTGAAGCTTTCTTT; J gene: TRBJ1-1; clone size: -; V gene: TRBV27; D gene: -
CDR3 protein: CASSQGIGSGNTIYF; CDR3 DNA: TGTGCCAGTAGCCAGGGAATCGGATCTGGAAACACCATATATTTT; J gene: TRBJ1-3; clone size: -; V gene: TRBV19; D gene: -
CDR3 protein: CASSLTGDGYTF; CDR3 DNA: TGTGCCAGCAGCTTAACAGGGGATGGCTACACCTTC; J gene: TRBJ1-2; clone size: -; V gene: TRBV7-9; D gene: TRBD1
CDR3 protein: CATSRAAGEYGYTF; CDR3 DNA: TGTGCCACCAGCAGGGCGGCAGGGGAATATGGCTACACCTTC; J gene: TRBJ1-2; clone size: -; V gene: TRBV15; D gene: -
CDR3 protein: CASSPGTGGLQPQHF; CDR3 DNA: TGCGCCAGCAGCCCTGGGACAGGGGGATTGCAGCCCCAGCATTTT; J gene: TRBJ1-5; clone size: -; V gene: TRBV5-1; D gene: TRBD1
CDR3 protein: CASGPGSGGPSHGYTF; CDR3 DNA: TGTGCTAGTGGGCCAGGGTCGGGTGGTCCTTCTCATGGCTACACCTTC; J gene: TRBJ1-2; clone size: -; V gene: TRBV12-5; D gene: -
CDR3 protein: CASSTLGGREQYF; CDR3 DNA: TGTGCCAGCAGTACTCTCGGGGGGAGAGAGCAGTACTTC; J gene: TRBJ2-7; clone size: -; V gene: TRBV2; D gene: TRBD2
CDR3 protein: CASSLGPQGGNGYTF; CDR3 DNA: TGTGCCAGCAGCTTAGGTCCACAGGGAGGGAATGGCTACACCTTC; J gene: TRBJ1-2; clone size: -; V gene: TRBV13; D gene: -
CDR3 protein: CASLGGGYGYTF; CDR3 DNA: TGTGCCAGCTTGGGAGGGGGGTATGGCTACACCTTC; J gene: TRBJ1-2; clone size: -; V gene: TRBV6-5; D gene: -
CDR3 protein: CASSVLTRLGGGEDTQYF; CDR3 DNA: TGTGCCAGCAGCGTACTCACAAGACTAGGCGGGGGGGAAGATACGCAGTATTTT; J gene: TRBJ2-3; clone size: -; V gene: TRBV9; D gene: TRBD2
CDR3 protein: CASRRGSGNTEAFF; CDR3 DNA: TGTGCCAGCAGACGAGGGTCCGGTAACACTGAAGCTTTCTTT; J gene: TRBJ1-1; clone size: once; V gene: TRBV6-5; D gene: -
CDR3 protein: CASSYGQGAIKQPQHF; CDR3 DNA: TGTGCCAGCAGTTACGGACAGGGGGCTATTAAGCAGCCCCAGCATTTT; J gene: TRBJ1-5; clone size: -; V gene: TRBV6-6; D gene: TRBD1
CDR3 protein: CASSEGQGAEAFF; CDR3 DNA: TGTGCCAGCAGTGAAGGCCAGGGGGCGGAAGCTTTCTTT; J gene: TRBJ1-1; clone size: -; V gene: TRBV6-1; D gene: TRBD1
CDR3 protein: CASSLQGPYGYTF; CDR3 DNA: TGTGCCAGCAGTTTACAGGGCCCCTATGGCTACACCTTC; J gene: TRBJ1-2; clone size: -; V gene: TRBV27; D gene: -
CDR3 protein: CASSFSTSYEQYF; CDR3 DNA: TGCGCCAGCAGCTTTAGCACATCCTACGAGCAGTACTTC; J gene: TRBJ2-7; clone size: -; V gene: TRBV5-1; D gene: -
CDR3 protein: CATSRTGGYEQYF; CDR3 DNA: TGTGCCACCAGCAGGACAGGGGGCTACGAGCAGTACTTC; J gene: TRBJ2-7; clone size: -; V gene: TRBV15; D gene: TRBD1
CDR3 protein: CASIRTSGSNEQFF; CDR3 DNA: TGTGCCAGTATTCGGACTAGCGGGAGCAATGAGCAGTTCTTC; J gene: TRBJ2-1; clone size: -; V gene: TRBV19; D gene: TRBD2
CDR3 protein: CASRSGYRGSYEQYF; CDR3 DNA: TGTGCCAGCAGGTCGGGGTACAGGGGTTCCTACGAGCAGTACTTC; J gene: TRBJ2-7; clone size: -; V gene: TRBV5-6; D gene: TRBD1
CDR3 protein: CASSSRAITYEQYF; CDR3 DNA: TGTGCCAGCAGCTCCAGGGCTATCACCTACGAGCAGTACTTC; J gene: TRBJ2-7; clone size: few; V gene: TRBV7-2; D gene: -
CDR3 protein: CASSFDPSGYQETQYF; CDR3 DNA: TGTGCCAGCAGCTTCGATCCTAGCGGGTACCAAGAGACCCAGTACTTC; J gene: TRBJ2-5; clone size: -; V gene: TRBV7-2; D gene: TRBD2
CDR3 protein: CASSMLSGVGNEQFF; CDR3 DNA: TGTGCCAGTAGCATGCTTAGCGGGGTAGGTAATGAGCAGTTCTTC; J gene: TRBJ2-1; clone size: -; V gene: TRBV19; D gene: TRBD2
CDR3 protein: CSVARGPEAFF; CDR3 DNA: TGCAGCGTTGCCAGGGGGCCTGAAGCTTTCTTT; J gene: TRBJ1-1; clone size: -; V gene: TRBV29-1; D gene: TRBD1
CDR3 protein: CASSLLSGREYTGELFF; CDR3 DNA: TGCGCCAGCAGCTTGTTGAGCGGGAGGGAATACACCGGGGAGCTGTTTTTT; J gene: TRBJ2-2; clone size: -; V gene: TRBV5-1; D gene: TRBD2